This passage covers 25 T cell receptor beta chains from one sample sequenced in a study of blood T cell repertoires in COVID-19. The table came from immunoSEQ multiplex PCR; TCRdb's copy has only in-frame clones and leaves some out. The sample includes fewer than 300,000 clones, about nine tenths of them seen just once. The sample was peripheral blood. The receptor source for this set is a man between 50 and 59 years old with COVID-19, enrolled during active disease.

The chain employs TRBV2 and TRBJ2-5, with D hard to call. The V and J ends lost 4 bases and 2 bases respectively, with 5 bases between them. The CDR3 is made up of 12 amino acids. The germline gives CDR1 SNHLY, CDR2 FYNNEI. The CDR3 loop reads CASSGPQETQYF. CDR3 nucleotides: TGTGCCAGCAGTGGGCCACAAGAGACCCAGTACTTC.

This chain links TRBV7-9 with TRBJ1-6, with D uncertain. The CDR3 has 13 residues. V was shortened by 11 bases and J by 7 bases, with 15 bases between the two germline ends. Germline CDR1 reads SEHNR; CDR2 reads FQNEAQ (reference sequence). The CDR3 region has the DNA TGTGCCGTCGGGAAAAAAGGGAATTCACCCCTCCACTTT. This encodes CAVGKKGNSPLHF.

The rearrangement links TRBV5-1 to TRBJ2-3; maybe TRBD1 (6 bases). CDR3 size: 15 residues. Looked up from germline, CDR1 is SGHRS and CDR2 is YFSETQ. Trimming removed 4 bases from V and 0 bases from J, with 12 bases in between. In DNA, the CDR3 is TGCGCCAGCAGCCTCTTGGGGGCCAGCACAGATACGCAGTATTTT. Translated, it gives CASSLLGASTDTQYF.

The V and J genes are TRBV2 and TRBJ2-4, with a possible D match to TRBD2 (5 bases). V lost 5 bases to trimming and J lost 2 bases, with 16 bases between them. Germline V gene sequence: CDR1 SNHLY, CDR2 FYNNEI. This CDR3 has 16 amino acids. CDR3 protein: CASSNPYSGSKNIQYF. In DNA form, the CDR3 reads TGTGCCAGCAGTAACCCGTACAGCGGTTCCAAAAACATTCAGTACTTC.

In DNA form, the CDR3 reads TGTGCCTGGAGTTCGTTGGGACAGGGAGATATGGGCTACACCTTC. This codes for CAWSSLGQGDMGYTF. V gene TRBV30 combines with J gene TRBJ1-2, with TRBD1 matching over 9 bases. CDR3 length: 15 amino acids. Germline assignment: CDR1 GTSNPN and CDR2 SVGIG (reference sequence). With 2 bases clipped from V and 8 bases from J, the junction kept 12 bases outside the gene matches.

The gene calls are TRBV2 and TRBJ1-1; no clear D. Trimming took off 5 bases at V and 10 bases at J, with 11 bases between the two ends. Germline CDR1 and CDR2: SNHLY and FYNNEI. The CDR3 runs 11 residues. CDR3: CASSLRGGAFF. CDR3 in DNA: TGTGCCAGCAGTTTACGGGGAGGAGCTTTCTTT.

The gene calls are TRBV28 and TRBJ2-1; unclear D gene. Deletions cut 5 bases from V and 2 bases from J, with 10 bases between. Per the germline V gene, CDR1 is MDHEN and CDR2 is SYDVKM. The CDR3 contains 14 residues. In DNA form, the CDR3 reads TGTGCCAGCAGTCGCCAGGCGCCCTACAATGAGCAGTTCTTC. Amino acid sequence: CASSRQAPYNEQFF. The full variable domain, rest sourced from reference TRBV28 and TRBJ2-1, is DVKVTQSSRYLVKRTGEKVFLECVQDMDHENMFWYRQDPGLGLRLIYFSYDVKMKEKGDIPEGYSVSREKKERFSLILESASTNQTSMYLCASSRQAPYNEQFFGPGTRLTVL.

J is TRBJ2-7 and V is TRBV27; 7 bases are shared with TRBD1. This CDR3 contains 14 residues. Germline CDR1 reads MNHEY; CDR2 reads SMNVEV (reference sequence). The V gene end was trimmed by 6 bases and the J gene end by 1 base; junction bases not matched to a gene: 6. The CDR3, as DNA: TGTGCCAGCAGACGACCGGGACAGTCCTACGAGCAGTACTTC. This encodes CASRRPGQSYEQYF.

V is TRBV5-4 and J is TRBJ2-7; no definite D call. V lost 0 bases to trimming and J lost 3 bases, with 4 bases between them. CDR1 and CDR2 (germline): SGHNT, YYREEE (reference sequence). This CDR3 spans 12 amino acids. The CDR3 region has the DNA TGTGCCAGCAGCTTGGGTCGCTACGAGCAGTACTTC. This sequence encodes CASSLGRYEQYF.

The rearrangement links TRBV15 to TRBJ2-1, with 13 bases matching TRBD2. CDR1 is LNHNV and CDR2 is YYDKDF in the germline V gene (reference sequence). After removal of 2 bases from V and 5 bases from J, the junction contained 6 bases not matched to a gene. This CDR3 region has 17 residues. CDR3 amino acids: CATSRTPGTSGNNEQFF. The CDR3 DNA follows: TGTGCCACCAGCAGAACCCCCGGGACTAGCGGGAACAATGAGCAGTTCTTC.

The chain uses TRBV6-2 or TRBV6-3 and TRBJ1-5, with TRBD1 matching 9 bases. The CDR3 is 13 amino acids. After removal of 6 bases from V and 6 bases from J, the junction contained 3 bases not matched to a gene. Germline V gene data show CDR1 as MNHEY and CDR2 as SVGEGT. CDR3 nucleotides: TGTGCCAGCAGCGGGACAGGGCGTCAGCCCCAGCATTTT. It specifies CASSGTGRQPQHF.

The chain is built from TRBV5-1 and TRBJ2-3; TRBD2 matches at 14 bases. Germline V gene data show CDR1 as SGHRS and CDR2 as YFSETQ. CDR3 size: 18 residues. V trimming: 4 bases; J trimming: 0 bases; junction bases outside the gene matches: 7. The DNA for the CDR3 is TGCGCCAGCAGCGTAGGACTAGCGGGGGGCCTGAGCACAGATACGCAGTATTTT. This encodes CASSVGLAGGLSTDTQYF.

The chain combines TRBV6-1 with TRBJ2-7; unclear D gene. The germline gives CDR1 MNHNS, CDR2 SASEGT. The CDR3 runs 13 residues. V was cut by 0 bases and J by 3 bases, with 6 bases left in between. CDR3: CASSEAVSYEQYF. In DNA, the CDR3 is TGTGCCAGCAGTGAAGCGGTTAGCTACGAGCAGTACTTC.

V usage is TRBV28 and J usage is TRBJ1-1; D is perhaps TRBD1 (5 bases). Trimming took off 3 bases at V and 9 bases at J, with 20 bases between the two ends. Germline V gene data show CDR1 as MDHEN and CDR2 as SYDVKM. The CDR3 sequence is 15 residues long. Here the CDR3 DNA reads TGTGCCAGCAGTTTTAGACAGAAAAGAGTTTTTAAAGCTTTCTTT. It codes for CASSFRQKRVFKAFF.

V gene TRBV7-9 combines with J gene TRBJ1-1; no clear D. Germline V gene lookup returns CDR1 SEHNR and CDR2 FQNEAQ (reference sequence). The V end lost 2 bases, the J end lost 6 bases, and 16 bases lay between the germline ends. The CDR3 spans 15 residues. For the CDR3, the DNA is TGTGCCAGCAGCTTATCCGTCCACATCCACCCTGAAGCTTTCTTT. Encoded protein: CASSLSVHIHPEAFF. Based on the CDR3 plus reference TRBV7-9 and TRBJ1-1, the full variable domain is DTGVSQNPRHKITKRGQNVTFRCDPISEHNRLYWYRQTLGQGPEFLTYFQNEAQLEKSRLLSDRFSAERPKGSFSTLEIQRTEQGDSAMYLCASSLSVHIHPEAFFGQGTRLTVV.

CDR3 coding DNA: TGTGCCAGCAGCTTAGTGGGAGGAGGTGGCTACACCTTC. This codes for CASSLVGGGGYTF. The gene calls are TRBV7-9 and TRBJ1-2, with D hard to call. The CDR3 extends over 13 amino acids. Trimming left V 1 base short and J 7 bases short, with 10 bases between. The germline V gene encodes CDR1 SEHNR and CDR2 FQNEAQ (reference sequence).

The CDR3 sequence: CAWSPGQGESYEQYF. The DNA for the CDR3 is TGTGCCTGGAGCCCTGGACAGGGTGAATCCTACGAGCAGTACTTC. The rearrangement uses TRBV30 and TRBJ2-7; 8 nucleotides line up with TRBD1. Germline CDR1 and CDR2: GTSNPN and SVGIG (reference sequence). The CDR3 has 15 amino acids. Trimming at V came to 3 bases and at J to 1 base, leaving 8 bases not matched to a gene.

This clone occurred many times. The DNA for the CDR3 is TGTGCCTGGGCCACAGGGGGCCTGCAGCCCCAGCATTTT. The encoded protein is CAWATGGLQPQHF. V usage is TRBV30 and J usage is TRBJ1-5; 9 bases agree with TRBD1. The germline V gene encodes CDR1 GTSNPN and CDR2 SVGIG (reference sequence). Unmatched junction bases numbered 6, after V lost 5 bases and J lost 7 bases. This CDR3 spans 13 amino acids.

The V call is TRBV28, the J call TRBJ2-3, with D possibly being TRBD1 (5 bases). This CDR3 has 14 amino acids. Germline CDR1 is MDHEN and CDR2 is SYDVKM. Trimming stripped 7 bases from V and 0 bases from J, with 11 bases between. CDR3 nucleotide sequence: TGTGCCAGCATCCAGGGCGGCAGCACAGATACGCAGTATTTT. This codes for CASIQGGSTDTQYF.

The J gene is TRBJ1-5, the V gene TRBV19; 10 bases fit TRBD1. This CDR3 comprises 16 residues. Germline CDR1 LNHDA, CDR2 SQIVND (reference sequence). The V gene end was trimmed by 6 bases and the J gene end by 2 bases; junction bases not matched to a gene: 7. CDR3 DNA: TGTGCCAGTAGGGGACAGGGGCAGGCCGGCAATCAGCCCCAGCATTTT. Translation gives CASRGQGQAGNQPQHF.

In DNA, the CDR3 is TGTGCCAGCAGTGGCTGGCAGGGGGCCAACTATGGCTACACCTTC. Protein product: CASSGWQGANYGYTF. The chain joins TRBV2 to TRBJ1-2, with 8 bases fitting TRBD1. This CDR3 has 15 amino acids. V was clipped by 4 bases and J by 2 bases; unmatched bases: 6. Germline values: CDR1 SNHLY, CDR2 FYNNEI.

The rearrangement joins TRBV6-2 or TRBV6-3 to TRBJ1-1, with 8 nucleotides matching TRBD1. CDR3 length: 16 amino acids. From germline, CDR1 is MNHEY and CDR2 SVGEGT. With 2 bases clipped from V and 1 base from J, the junction kept 6 bases outside the gene matches. The CDR3 nucleotides read TGTGCCAGCAGTTACAAAACCGGGACAGGGAACACTGAAGCTTTCTTT. Protein product: CASSYKTGTGNTEAFF.

V gene TRBV4-2 combines with J gene TRBJ2-3; 9 bases align to TRBD2. The germline V gene encodes CDR1 LGHNA and CDR2 YNFKEQ. This CDR3 region has 19 residues. Unmatched junction bases numbered 15, after V lost 1 base and J lost 4 bases. CDR3 nucleotides: TGTGCCAGCAGCCAAGTAGGGGCTATAGCGGGAGTTGGGGCAGATACGCAGTATTTT. This translates into CASSQVGAIAGVGADTQYF.

The chain has TRBV2 and TRBJ1-5, with a weak D call TRBD1 (6 bases). Germline CDR1 and CDR2: SNHLY and FYNNEI. V lost 2 bases, J lost 4 bases, and 15 bases lay in between. The CDR3 is made up of 16 amino acids. The CDR3 DNA sequence: TGTGCCAGCAGTGAACGGTGGGGGACATCAAATCAGCCCCAGCATTTT. Translated, it gives CASSERWGTSNQPQHF. Based on the CDR3 plus reference TRBV2 and TRBJ1-5, the full variable domain is EPEVTQTPSHQVTQMGQEVILRCVPISNHLYFYWYRQILGQKVEFLVSFYNNEISEKSEIFDDQFSVERPDGSNFTLKIRSTKLEDSAMYFCASSERWGTSNQPQHFGDGTRLSIL.

J is TRBJ2-7 and V is TRBV5-1; the match to TRBD1 covers 10 bases. The V gene's germline CDR1 is SGHRS and CDR2 YFSETQ. V lost 1 base and J lost 6; bases outside the gene matches: 16. The CDR3 has 18 amino acids. The CDR3 spells CASSLIGGPGTGVIEQYF. CDR3 in DNA: TGCGCCAGCAGCTTGATCGGGGGACCCGGGACAGGGGTTATCGAGCAGTACTTC.